A selection of T cell receptor beta chains follows, all from one sample in a study of T cell responses to AZD1222 COVID-19 vaccine. Clones were sequenced by immunoSEQ multiplex PCR, and TCRdb holds only the in-frame ones, with some missing. The table has about 140,000 clones, 85% to 95% seen once. The material sequenced was peripheral blood, taken 28 days after the second AZD1222 dose. The source of these receptors is an adult who received the AZD1222 COVID-19 vaccine. Both conserved end residues are part of each CDR3. Fields, in order: D gene, clone size, J gene, V gene, CDR3 DNA, CDR3 protein. The D gene is left open where the match is weak. Size values are once, few and many counts, or a class for expanded clones, and some rows have none.

>TRBD2|-|TRBJ2-7|TRBV27
TGTGCCAGCAGTTTATCTAGAGAGACTAGCGGCTCCTACGAGCAGTACTTC
CASSLSRETSGSYEQYF
>-|-|TRBJ1-5|TRBV4-1
TGCGCCAGCAGCCAAGACAGGGAACAGCCCCAGCATTTT
CASSQDREQPQHF
>-|-|TRBJ2-2|TRBV10-3
TGTGCCATCAGTGAGTCGTTCGGAGCAGGGCTAAGGACCGGGGAGCTGTTTTTT
CAISESFGAGLRTGELFF
>TRBD1|-|TRBJ2-2|TRBV7-3
TGTGCCAGCAGCGTGGACAGGGGGAACACCGGGGAGCTGTTTTTT
CASSVDRGNTGELFF
>-|-|TRBJ2-7|TRBV19
TGTGCCAGTAGTATGGGGACCTACGAGCAGTACTTC
CASSMGTYEQYF
>TRBD1|-|TRBJ2-7|TRBV14
TGTGCCAGCAGTCCTAGGGGGCGAGGTGAGCAGTACTTC
CASSPRGRGEQYF
>-|-|TRBJ1-1|TRBV12-1
TGTGCCAGCAGCTTTGCTCCCGGGCGGCGGTTTTCTGAAGCTTTCTTT
CASSFAPGRRFSEAFF
>TRBD1|-|TRBJ2-1|TRBV6-4
TGTGCCAGCAGTGTCGACAGGGGCACCTACAATGAGCAGTTCTTC
CASSVDRGTYNEQFF
>-|once|TRBJ2-7|TRBV6-5
TGTGCCAGCCGACAGGTCGTTTTTGGGTCCTACGAGCAGTACTTC
CASRQVVFGSYEQYF
>-|-|TRBJ2-2|TRBV27
TGTGCCAGCAGTTCCGCGGGCGGGGAGCTGTTTTTT
CASSSAGGELFF
>TRBD2|-|TRBJ2-7|TRBV19
TGTGCCAGTAGTATCACTAGCGGCTACGAGCAGTACTTC
CASSITSGYEQYF
>-|-|TRBJ1-4|TRBV6-6
TGTGCCAGCAGTTATGGTGGGAGTAATGAAAAACTGTTTTTT
CASSYGGSNEKLFF
>TRBD1|-|TRBJ1-4|TRBV7-9
TGTGCCAGCAGCTCCGGGACAGGAGGGGAAAAACTGTTTTTT
CASSSGTGGEKLFF
>TRBD1|once|TRBJ1-4|TRBV28
TGTGCCAGCACCCACATAGTCGGAGGGGGCAATGAAAAACTGTTTTTT
CASTHIVGGGNEKLFF
>-|-|TRBJ2-3|TRBV29-1
TGCAGCGCCCGAGGGGTCGGAGATACGCAGTATTTT
CSARGVGDTQYF
>TRBD2|-|TRBJ2-3|TRBV9
TGTGCCAGCAGCCCTCACCGGGAGGGCCTATATGGTACGCAGTATTTT
CASSPHREGLYGTQYF
>TRBD2|-|TRBJ2-5|TRBV7-8
TGTGCCAGCAGCTCCCGACTAGCGGGAGAAAAGACCCAGTACTTC
CASSSRLAGEKTQYF
>-|-|TRBJ2-1|TRBV7-9
TGTGCCAGCAGCTTAGTGCAGGGGAACAATGAGCAGTTCTTC
CASSLVQGNNEQFF
>-|-|TRBJ2-1|TRBV14
TGTGCCAGCAGCCCCGTGACGGGCGTCCCTTGGCAGTTCTTC
CASSPVTGVPWQFF
>-|-|TRBJ1-4|TRBV30
TGTGCCTGGAGTGGAGTGGCTAATGAAAAACTGTTTTTT
CAWSGVANEKLFF
>-|-|TRBJ1-1|TRBV2
TGTGCCAGCACCGGGGGGAGTCTCAACACTGAAGCTTTCTTT
CASTGGSLNTEAFF
>-|-|TRBJ2-7|TRBV28
TGTGCCAGCAGGGGGCAGGGGCGCTACGAGCAGTACTTC
CASRGQGRYEQYF
>-|few|TRBJ1-5|TRBV19
TGTGCCAGTAGTATCCGACAATATAGCAATCAGCCCCAGCATTTT
CASSIRQYSNQPQHF
>TRBD2|once|TRBJ2-1|TRBV11-2
TGTGCCAGCAGCTTAGCGGGAGCGGGGATCAATGAGCAGTTCTTC
CASSLAGAGINEQFF
>TRBD2|-|TRBJ2-7|TRBV6-5
TGTGCCAGCAGTACCGGGAGCGGGATGTTCTACGAGCAGTACTTC
CASSTGSGMFYEQYF
>-|-|TRBJ2-1|TRBV12-3/TRBV12-4
TGTGCCAGCAGTCCCAGCCGGAGGGGTGAGCAGTTCTTC
CASSPSRRGEQFF
>-|-|TRBJ1-4|TRBV7-9
TGTGCCAGCAGCCCATGGAACGAAAAACTGTTTTTT
CASSPWNEKLFF
>TRBD1|-|TRBJ1-2|TRBV5-1
TGCGCCAGTGGGACAGACCCAAACTATGGCTACACCTTC
CASGTDPNYGYTF
>TRBD1|-|TRBJ1-2|TRBV6-5
TGTGCCAGCACCTCTACCGGACAGGGGTGGGATGGCTACACCTTC
CASTSTGQGWDGYTF
>-|-|TRBJ1-4|TRBV7-9
TGTGCCGGCTCAGGGGCTAATGAAAAACTGTTTTTT
CAGSGANEKLFF
>-|-|TRBJ1-4|TRBV7-9
TGTGCCAGCAGCTTAGCGGCAGGGGTCGGAAAACTGTTTTTT
CASSLAAGVGKLFF
>-|-|TRBJ1-2|TRBV28
TGTGCCAGCAGCCTGGGACAAGAAAGAGGCTACACCTTC
CASSLGQERGYTF
>TRBD2|-|TRBJ2-3|TRBV7-3
TGTGCCAGCAGCTACAATATAGCGGGAGGGCCTGATACGCAGTATTTT
CASSYNIAGGPDTQYF
>-|once|TRBJ1-5|TRBV28
TGTGCCAGCAGTCCAGACAGGTACAATCAGCCCCAGCATTTT
CASSPDRYNQPQHF
>-|once|TRBJ2-1|TRBV7-3
TGTGCCAGCGGATTTGGGGCCTACAATGAGCAGTTCTTC
CASGFGAYNEQFF
>-|-|TRBJ2-5|TRBV19
TGTGCCAGTAGTAGACTGACAGGAGGGCAAGAGACCCAGTACTTC
CASSRLTGGQETQYF
>-|-|TRBJ1-1|TRBV10-3
TGTGCCATCAGTGACCGACAGAGTTTGAACACTGAAGCTTTCTTT
CAISDRQSLNTEAFF
>TRBD2|-|TRBJ2-1|TRBV5-8
TGTGCCAGCAGCCTGGGGAGGGCCCGGACAAATGAGCAGTTCTTC
CASSLGRARTNEQFF
>TRBD2|-|TRBJ2-7|TRBV7-2
TGTGCCAGCAGCCTACGTAGCGGGAACCGTTACGAGCAGTACTTC
CASSLRSGNRYEQYF
>-|-|TRBJ1-4|TRBV11-2
TGTGCCAGCAGCGAAAGAACCCAGAAAAATGAAAAACTGTTTTTT
CASSERTQKNEKLFF
>TRBD1|once|TRBJ1-1|TRBV28
TGTGCCAGCAGTAAGGACAGGACTGAAGCTTTCTTT
CASSKDRTEAFF
>-|-|TRBJ1-1|TRBV19
TGTGCCAGTAGTACGAGCCCCACAGGGAGGTCTGAAGCTTTCTTT
CASSTSPTGRSEAFF
>TRBD1|-|TRBJ1-2|TRBV28
TGTGCCAGCAGTTTATCCCAGGACAGGGCGGGGTATGGCTACACCTTC
CASSLSQDRAGYGYTF
>TRBD2|-|TRBJ2-7|TRBV5-6
TGTGCCAGCAGCTCCGGGACTAGCGGATGGGAGCAGTACTTC
CASSSGTSGWEQYF
>TRBD2|-|TRBJ2-7|TRBV7-9
TGTGCCAGCGCGATTTTTGGGGGGCGGGAGGCCTACGAGCAGTACTTC
CASAIFGGREAYEQYF